This is a list of T cell receptor beta chains from one sample in a study of CD8+CD57+ T cells in acquired aplastic anemia. TCRdb processed the reads anew with MiXCR; each CDR3 protein has one entry. Of around 200,000 distinct CDR3 sequences in the sample, around 63% were seen once. Sequenced sample: sorted CD4+, CD8+, or CD8+CD57+ T cells (not recorded which) from PBMCs. These receptors all come from a human donor in good health. The CDR3 runs from the conserved cysteine through the conserved F or W. D genes are given only for firm matches. The size of a clone is reported for some rows only, either as once, few or many, or as a class for expanded clones.

j_call clone_size v_call d_call cdr3_aa cdr3_nt
TRBJ1-5 NA TRBV6-1 TRBD1 CASGQGNQPQHF TGTGCCAGCGGACAGGGCAATCAGCCCCAGCATTTT
TRBJ1-2 NA TRBV7-9 NA CASSLGRAHGYTF TGTGCCAGCAGCTTGGGACGGGCCCACGGCTACACCTTC
TRBJ1-1 many TRBV5-1 NA CASSWAGSSYTEAFF TGCGCCAGCAGCTGGGCCGGGTCTAGCTACACTGAAGCTTTCTTT
TRBJ2-7 few TRBV19 NA CASSAGVREQYF TGTGCCAGTAGTGCAGGGGTTCGGGAGCAGTACTTC
TRBJ1-2 NA TRBV25-1 NA CASRTGTSNYGYTF TGTGCCAGCAGGACCGGGACAAGTAACTATGGCTACACCTTC
TRBJ1-1 once TRBV29-1 NA CSVVRTAMNTEAFF TGCAGCGTCGTGAGGACGGCTATGAACACTGAAGCTTTCTTT
TRBJ2-1 NA TRBV2 TRBD2 CASRDPSGGDNEQFF TGTGCCAGCAGGGACCCTAGCGGGGGGGACAATGAGCAGTTCTTC
TRBJ2-3 NA TRBV24-1 TRBD1 CATSDLWDRGADTQYF TGTGCCACCAGTGATTTGTGGGACAGGGGGGCAGATACGCAGTATTTT
TRBJ1-1 NA TRBV7-8 NA CASSLSKGAEAFF TGTGCCAGCAGCTTATCGAAGGGAGCTGAAGCTTTCTTT
TRBJ1-1 NA TRBV30 NA CAWTRKGIENTEAFF TGTGCCTGGACCCGCAAGGGCATCGAGAACACTGAAGCTTTCTTT
TRBJ2-5 many TRBV4-3 NA CASSQDYYLAYSYQETQYF TGCGCCAGCAGCCAAGATTATTACCTAGCGTATTCGTACCAAGAGACCCAGTACTTC
TRBJ2-1 few TRBV5-1 NA CASSSGDFNEQFF TGCGCCAGCAGCTCTGGCGACTTCAATGAGCAGTTCTTC
TRBJ1-4 NA TRBV7-9 NA CASSPGGDEKLFF TGTGCCAGCAGCCCGGGAGGAGATGAAAAACTGTTTTTT
TRBJ1-1 once TRBV7-9 NA CASSGFRGDTEAFF TGTGCCAGCAGCGGATTCCGGGGAGACACTGAAGCTTTCTTT
TRBJ2-3 many TRBV24-1 TRBD2 CATRNSGSSDTQYF TGTGCCACCAGAAATAGCGGGAGCTCAGATACGCAGTATTTT
TRBJ1-6 NA TRBV5-5 TRBD1 CASSLPTGANSPLHF TGTGCCAGCAGCTTGCCTACAGGGGCTAATTCACCCCTCCACTTT
TRBJ2-7 few TRBV20-1 TRBD1 CSAPGGGGQGRYEQYF TGCAGTGCCCCTGGGGGGGGGGGACAGGGGCGCTACGAGCAGTACTTC
TRBJ2-7 many TRBV5-8 NA CASSLEGTYEQYF TGTGCCAGCAGCTTGGAGGGGACCTACGAGCAGTACTTC
TRBJ2-2 many TRBV7-9 NA CASSLGAGELFF TGTGCCAGCAGCTTAGGGGCCGGGGAGCTGTTTTTT
TRBJ2-1 many TRBV19 TRBD2 CASSMSLAVYNEQFF TGTGCCAGTAGTATGTCTCTAGCGGTCTACAATGAGCAGTTCTTC
TRBJ2-1 NA TRBV12-3/TRBV12-4 TRBD2 CASSPTSGRANEQFF TGTGCCAGCAGCCCAACTAGCGGGAGGGCAAATGAGCAGTTCTTC
TRBJ1-1 NA TRBV7-9 TRBD1 CASSLGVPQGNTEASF TGTGCCAGCAGCTTAGGGGTTCCACAGGGGAACACTGAAGCTTCCTTT
TRBJ2-3 NA TRBV29-1 NA CSVKIRGDTQYF TGCAGCGTTAAGATCCGCGGAGATACGCAGTATTTT
TRBJ2-5 NA TRBV2 TRBD2 CASRGLAGGWETQYF TGTGCCAGCAGGGGACTAGCGGGAGGGTGGGAGACCCAGTACTTC
TRBJ2-3 NA TRBV15 TRBD2 CATSRGLAGATDTQYF TGTGCCACCAGCAGGGGACTAGCGGGGGCCACAGATACGCAGTATTTT
TRBJ2-3 NA TRBV9 NA CASTVITQYF TGTGCCAGCACGGTAATTACGCAGTATTTT
TRBJ1-1 many TRBV19 NA CASSPFSGGGTEAFF TGTGCCAGTAGTCCCTTCAGCGGAGGTGGCACTGAAGCTTTCTTT
TRBJ1-2 NA TRBV12-3/TRBV12-4 NA CASGGRSGYGYTF TGTGCCAGCGGGGGTCGATCCGGCTATGGCTACACCTTC
TRBJ2-1 NA TRBV12-3/TRBV12-4 NA CASSSDPGNEQFF TGTGCCAGCAGTTCAGATCCCGGGAATGAGCAGTTCTTC
TRBJ1-5 NA TRBV10-3 NA CAISETEDQPQHF TGTGCCATCAGTGAGACAGAAGATCAGCCCCAGCATTTT
TRBJ2-7 few TRBV2 TRBD2 CASYSGASYEQYF TGTGCCAGCTACAGCGGGGCTTCCTACGAGCAGTACTTC
TRBJ2-7 few TRBV5-1 TRBD1 CASSLDGQGGGEQYF TGCGCCAGCAGCTTGGATGGACAGGGGGGAGGCGAGCAGTACTTC
TRBJ2-7 many TRBV5-1 TRBD1 CASSLQEVGQGAYEQYF TGCGCCAGCAGCTTACAAGAAGTCGGACAGGGGGCCTACGAGCAGTACTTC
TRBJ2-7 NA TRBV7-2 NA CASSFAVGSYEQYF TGTGCCAGCAGCTTTGCGGTAGGGTCCTACGAGCAGTACTTC
TRBJ2-7 NA TRBV12-3/TRBV12-4 NA CASSLSGADEQYF TGTGCCAGCAGTTTATCGGGGGCCGACGAGCAGTACTTC